This T cell receptor beta chain came from a study of cytomegalovirus exposure and HLA in healthy donors (TCRdb year 2017). Study-wide context: An earlier analysis of about 560 of the donors reported about 300 Gb of sequence data and 117 million unique TCR beta sequences obtained from some 170 million T cells. High-throughput TCR immunosequencing, statistical association of individual TCRs with disease status, and machine learning were combined to predict cytomegalovirus infection status. Roughly five DR-DQ haplotypes were treated as single units for association and clustering because of strong linkage in the cohort. The later analysis used no new phenotypic data to find candidate immune exposures, relying instead on TCR beta sequences and their occurrence across donors. Genome-wide SNP genotypes for about 65% of the roughly 700 donors were used in a later genetic analysis, which treated that subset as a discovery cohort. The study was designed to test whether signatures of past pathogen exposure could be identified by cataloging public T cell receptors. A later analysis re-analyzed previously published TCR beta repertoires from roughly 690 donors and added high-resolution HLA genotyping to study TCR occurrence patterns. In addition to the first cohort of 666 subjects, a separate validation cohort of approximately 120 different subjects was used. Every repertoire in the discovery cohort had been generated on one and the same sequencing platform. Donor age, sex, ethnicity and CMV serostatus were compiled together with the repertoire data. The study used immunosequencing to profile the T cell repertoires of several hundred subjects and linked those repertoires to cytomegalovirus serostatus. An early release that covered some 630 HLA-typed donors contained approximately 320 gigabases of sequencing data and tens of millions of unique TCR sequences. The number of donors typed differed by locus, with about 629-640 for A, B, C, DRB1 and DQB1, 522 for DQA1, 600 to 610 for DPA1, and some 440 for DPB1. To decide whether each TCR beta V gene segment behaved as functional or pseudogenic, an earlier analysis of some 570 of the donors relied on high-throughput TCR beta sequencing. HLA typing covered class I and class II loci at four-digit resolution. Among over 350 genotyped donors of the cohort, an average of approximately 240,000 unique TCR beta nucleotide sequences were sequenced per donor, around 18% of them non-productive. The genetic ancestry cluster associated with self-reported Caucasian donors included around 76% of the approximately 430 genotyped donors.

A word on this clone: Which antigen it targets is not known. Within one base of it there is no much larger clone, and no base qualities were kept.

The full study reports these points: A further reported finding was that TCR beta sequences accurately predicted the HLA-A and HLA-B alleles for most subjects in the first cohort. In an earlier analysis of some 500 of the donors, most TCR beta V segments were observed in productive rearrangements about 90% or about 30% of the time, broadly matching IMGT annotations. Some IMGT-functional V segments, including TRBV6-2 and TRBV6-3, could not be distinguished by the 87-base-pair reads and were therefore excluded. For the cohort, immune exposure information was limited to CMV serostatus. An association between a missense DCLRE1C variant and V-gene and J-gene trimming of TCR beta chains was found in a later genetic analysis and replicated in an independent cohort. The study gave a list of some 150 TCR beta chains associated with cytomegalovirus. According to a later analysis, most CMV-associated TCR beta chains appeared to be HLA-restricted, and the HLA associations seemed to be driven largely by CMV exposure. Compared with the 666-donor mean, donors in an Asian-associated ancestry cluster had fewer N-insertions in productive TCRs, according to a later genetic analysis. Correlated functional status among segregating V segments might reflect linkage disequilibrium, but an unknown experimental factor could not be ruled out. In vitro tests confirmed that a few of the cytomegalovirus-associated TCR beta chains recognize cytomegalovirus antigens. The earlier analysis of about 600 of the donors excluded over 15 rarely observed V segments, including chromosome 9 orphons, because counts were too low. In this cohort, only TCR beta chains were sequenced, and detectable features were limited by the absence of alpha or paired-chain data. When HLA alleles, especially DR and DQ, strongly co-occurred, attributing TCR associations to individual alleles was difficult. The classifier was reported to diagnose cytomegalovirus status with high specificity and sensitivity in both the original and validation cohorts. In a later analysis, several top co-occurrence clusters were reported to appear linked to parvovirus B19, influenza, CMV and Epstein-Barr virus. In a later analysis, HLA-associated TCR beta chains were found to be more clonally expanded and to have lower generation probabilities than equally common non-associated chains. A later analysis found that TCR association rates varied across HLA loci, with DRB1 alleles showing the most associated TCRs and HLA-C alleles the fewest. Across donors, most TCR sequences were observed very rarely, whereas some public TCRs were present in many individuals. The presence/absence analyses assumed that sequencing depth was roughly uniform across donors, and that assumption may not be true. A later analysis associated 16,951 TCR beta sequences with specific HLA alleles at a false discovery rate of 0.05. HLA typing was unavailable for some donors at each locus, so association tests used only the typed subset. The authors suggested that the approach could potentially be generalized to other disease states and immunological phenotypes. A cluster of highly shared sequence variants was judged likely to represent a technical artifact of the sequencing pipeline.

The CDR3 starts with the cysteine, ends with the phenylalanine, and has 13 residues. This entry keeps only the CDR3 DNA: 39 bases, framed from base 1. Trimming costs V 4 bases and J 1 base, and their ends lie 5 bases apart. The germline V gene gives CDR1 as SNHLY and CDR2 as FYNNEI. Library method: the immunoSEQ multiplex PCR assay. For the multiplex PCR, a mixture combining 60 forward primers for TCR Vbeta segments and 13 reverse primers for TCR Jbeta segments was used. Amplification of the CDR3 region of rearranged TCR beta genes was performed with a multiplex PCR assay on genomic DNA. On the Illumina HiSeq System, the amplified TCR beta libraries were sequenced as 87-base-pair reads. In the original analysis: A later analysis counted approximately 74 million unique TCR beta chains across the 690 or so repertoires, and 10 million to 11 million of these chains were shared by at least two donors. To remove PCR and sequencing errors, raw reads were error-corrected and collapsed into unique sequences using a nearest-neighbor algorithm that merged closely related sequences. V, D and J gene segments were assigned by aligning CDR3 sequences to IMGT reference sequences. For a sequence to be retained, a match of at least six nucleotides was required to both a V gene segment and a J gene segment. Rearrangements were called productive when the CDR3 lacked stop codons and stayed in frame with V and J; all others were non-productive. CDR3 was defined by IMGT convention, running from the second conserved V-encoded cysteine to the conserved J-encoded phenylalanine. In an earlier analysis of more than 550 of the donors, sequences lacking an unambiguous match to a single V gene segment were excluded. An earlier analysis of over 450 of the donors classified V segments as functional when productive rearrangements were above 56.7% and as segregating when the standard deviation between donors was above 5%. To diagnose cytomegalovirus status from the catalog of TCR beta chain sequences, a statistical classification framework was built. V and J gene assignment, in a later analysis, came from comparing TCR nucleotide sequences with IMGT/GENE-DB human TR gene sequences. In a later analysis, CDR3 sequences and most-parsimonious VDJ recombination scenarios were assigned using the TCRdist pipeline. In a later analysis, each TCR beta chain was defined by its CDR3 amino acid sequence together with its V-gene family, and reads without a unique V-gene family were excluded. In a later analysis, around 600 highly shared, low-generation-probability nucleotide sequences were removed to address suspected cross-contamination and a sequencing artifact. In a later analysis, a clonal expansion index for each public chain was calculated from normalized within-repertoire ranks of inferred template counts. A later analysis computed generation probabilities with a VDJ recombination model fitted to out-of-frame rearrangements, and checked the results against IGoR. Hypergeometric tests were used in a later analysis to score TCR-TCR, TCR-HLA and TCR-CMV co-occurrence, with a repertoire-size bias correction applied to the TCR pairs. False discovery rates were estimated in a later analysis by permuting HLA or CMV assignments 20 times. In a later analysis, co-occurring TCRs were grouped using DBSCAN, and TCRdist sequence similarity was added for clustering within HLA-allele-positive subsets. For co-occurrence clustering, repertoires with fewer than 30,000 or more than 120,000 public chains were excluded, along with several repertoires with anomalous nucleotide sharing. Not all clones reach the TCRdb copy of this immuneACCESS table, which keeps in-frame sequences only. Checked studies attribute under half of the gap to unresolved V genes and leave the rest unexplained. The DNA was the basis for D and trimming; V, J and clone size are from that table. The sample table contains 150,000 to 180,000 clones; only one count was recorded for 65% to 85% of them. The ten largest clones represent about 2.8% of the sample.

The cohort comprised fewer than 750 healthy bone marrow donors. At the time of sampling, every cohort member was nominally healthy, though immune exposures that went unrecorded were likely present. The donor was CMV seronegative and was included in the group of approximately 350 seronegative cohort members. Every donor gave a peripheral blood sample, and the peripheral blood mononuclear cells from that sample were used for TCR beta sequencing. The Qiagen DNeasy Blood Extraction Kit was used to extract genomic DNA from the blood cell samples. Sample: PBMCs. The rearranged segments are TRBV2 and TRBJ2-4, with TRBD2 tentatively as D gene (5 bases match). This clonotype was sampled from a young man in good health and CMV-seronegative. The encoded CDR3 is CASSAGAKNIQYF. In nucleotides, the sequence is TGTGCCAGCAGTGCGGGGGCCAAAAACATTCAGTACTTC. The entire variable domain, with the stretches around the CDR3 drawn from the reference TRBV2 and TRBJ2-4 proteins, is EPEVTQTPSHQVTQMGQEVILRCVPISNHLYFYWYRQILGQKVEFLVSFYNNEISEKSEIFDDQFSVERPDGSNFTLKIRSTKLEDSAMYFCASSAGAKNIQYFGAGTRLSVL.